This TCR beta chain was captured by sequencing in a study of human T cells and chemical hapten exposure. Study as a whole: Patch testing was performed with 0.01% DPC on the upper back, with reading at 6 days.

The CDR3 totals 15 residues. CDR1 and CDR2 from the germline V gene are MDHEN and SYDVKM. V was clipped by 8 bases and J by 8 bases, with 24 bases between them. Time point indicated: pre-sensitization, week 0. The treatment: therapeutic diphenylcyclopropenone sensitization with weekly scalp DPC. Findings and caveats of the study: Versus controls, significantly more large CDR3 similarity clusters arose from expanded TCRs.

Notes on this clonotype: Antigen specificity is unknown.

In the study's own analysis: Samples had a median of around 88,000 TCRs, ranging about 20,000 to 750,000. TCRdb independently ran MiXCR on the RACE reads; one entry per CDR3 protein. Clone size and V and J calls follow TCRdb, not the original study. The table records about 110,000 distinct CDR3 sequences, roughly an eighth of them present only once. The clonotype comes from a woman aged 45 to 65 with alopecia areata. Some clones in this sample may be carry-over from other donors' samples. The chain recombines TRBV28 with TRBJ1-2; maybe TRBD1 (5 bases). The sample here was whole blood, taken in connection with sensitization to the hapten diphenylcyclopropenone (DPC). As DNA, the CDR3 is TGTGCCAGCTCTCCCTGGGGCCAGGGTGCTGGGGGCTACACCTTC. Residues: CASSPWGQGAGGYTF.